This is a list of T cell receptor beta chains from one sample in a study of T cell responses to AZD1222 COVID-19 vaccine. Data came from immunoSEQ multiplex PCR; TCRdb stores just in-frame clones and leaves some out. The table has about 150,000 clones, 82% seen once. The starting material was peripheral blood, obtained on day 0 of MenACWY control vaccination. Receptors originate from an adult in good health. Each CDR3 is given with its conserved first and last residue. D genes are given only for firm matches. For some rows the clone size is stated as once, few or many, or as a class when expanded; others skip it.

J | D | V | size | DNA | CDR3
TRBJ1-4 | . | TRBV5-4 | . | TGTGCCAGCAGGATTCAGGATCTGTTTTTT | CASRIQDLFF
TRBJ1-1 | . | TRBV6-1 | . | TGTGCCAGCAGTGAACAGGTGAACCGGGGTTTCTTT | CASSEQVNRGFF
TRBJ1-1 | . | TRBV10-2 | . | TGCGCCAGCAGTGAGCGCAGGGTAACTGAAGCTTTCTTT | CASSERRVTEAFF
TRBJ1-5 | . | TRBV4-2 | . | TGTGCCAGCAGCCAAGGGCGGTCCCCCGAGCCCCAGCATTTT | CASSQGRSPEPQHF
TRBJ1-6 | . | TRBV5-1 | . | TGCGCCAGCAGCTTGGCAGGGACTGCCTGGGGAAATAATTCACCCCTCCACTTT | CASSLAGTAWGNNSPLHF
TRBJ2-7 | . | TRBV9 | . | TGTGCCAGCAGCGCTGAACCCGGCAGGACGTACGAGCAGTACTTC | CASSAEPGRTYEQYF
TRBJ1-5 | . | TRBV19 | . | TGTGCCAGTAGCGGGACACTTTATAGCAATCAGCCCCAGCATTTT | CASSGTLYSNQPQHF
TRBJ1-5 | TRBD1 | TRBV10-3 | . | TGTGCCATCTCCCGGACAGGAGACATTCAGCCCCAGCATTTT | CAISRTGDIQPQHF
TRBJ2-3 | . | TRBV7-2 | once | TGTGCCAGCAGCTCCCGGTTACGGGGACTCCGGGATACGCAGTATTTT | CASSSRLRGLRDTQYF
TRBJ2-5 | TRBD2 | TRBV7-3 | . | TGTGCCAGCAGCCGGACTAGCGGACCCCGGCGCGAGACCCAGTACTTC | CASSRTSGPRRETQYF
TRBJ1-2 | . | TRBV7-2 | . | TGTGCCAGCAGCTCCCCCGGTTCTAACTATGGCTACACCTTC | CASSSPGSNYGYTF
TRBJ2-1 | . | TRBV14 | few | TGTGCCAGCAGCCCCTTAGGGGGGGCCGGTGAGCAGTTCTTC | CASSPLGGAGEQFF
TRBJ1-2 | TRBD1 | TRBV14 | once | TGTGCCAGCAGCCAAGTTCCGGACAGGTATCACACCTATGGCTACACCTTC | CASSQVPDRYHTYGYTF
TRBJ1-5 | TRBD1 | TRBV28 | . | TGTGCCAGCGGACGGGACAGGGGAACTCAGCCCCAGCATTTT | CASGRDRGTQPQHF
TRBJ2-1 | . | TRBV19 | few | TGTGCCAGTAGCCCTTTATCGGGGGCGGATGAGCAGTTCTTC | CASSPLSGADEQFF
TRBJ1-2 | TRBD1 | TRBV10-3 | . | TGTGCCATCAGCGGACAGGGGGCAGGGGGCTACACCTTC | CAISGQGAGGYTF
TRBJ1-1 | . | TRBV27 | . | TGTGCCAGCAGTTTATTGAGGGCAGGGGTCACTGAAGCTTTCTTT | CASSLLRAGVTEAFF
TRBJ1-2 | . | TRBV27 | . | TGTGCCAGCACAACTGGGGGAGGGAATGGCTACACCTTC | CASTTGGGNGYTF
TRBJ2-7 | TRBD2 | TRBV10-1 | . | TGCGCCAGCCTAGCGGGGGGGCCCCACTACGAGCAGTACTTC | CASLAGGPHYEQYF
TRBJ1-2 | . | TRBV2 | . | TGTGCCAGCAGTCCCGGGGTTAACTATGGCTACACCTTC | CASSPGVNYGYTF
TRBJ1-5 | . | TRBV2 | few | TGTGCCAGCTCCACCCCGGGAGGCAGCAATCAGCCCCAGCATTTT | CASSTPGGSNQPQHF
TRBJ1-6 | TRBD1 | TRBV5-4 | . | TGTGCCAGCGGTCGGACAGGGGGGAATTCACCCCTCCACTTT | CASGRTGGNSPLHF
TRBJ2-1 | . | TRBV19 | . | TGTGCCAGTAGTATCGTGGGGGACTCCTACAATGAGCAGTTCTTC | CASSIVGDSYNEQFF
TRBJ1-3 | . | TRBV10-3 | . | TGTGCCATCAGTGACCCACCGACAGGTGGGGGAAACACCATATATTTT | CAISDPPTGGGNTIYF
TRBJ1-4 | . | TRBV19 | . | TGTGCCAGTAGTTGGGGGGATCGTGAAAAACTGTTTTTT | CASSWGDREKLFF
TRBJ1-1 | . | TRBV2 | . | TGTGCCAGCAGCGCGAGGGGCGGAGCTTTCTTT | CASSARGGAFF
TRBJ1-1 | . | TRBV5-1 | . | TGCGCCAGCAGCTTCCAGGGGAACACTGAAGCTTTCTTT | CASSFQGNTEAFF
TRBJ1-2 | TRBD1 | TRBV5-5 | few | TGTGCCAGCAGCTTGGACAGGACAGGAGCCCTTTATGGCTACACCTTC | CASSLDRTGALYGYTF
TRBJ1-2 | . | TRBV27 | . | TGTGCCAGCAGTTCGGACAGAATGATCGATGGCTACACCTTC | CASSSDRMIDGYTF
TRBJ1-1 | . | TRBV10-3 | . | TGTGCCATCAGTGCGACGGCGAACACTGAAGCTTTCTTT | CAISATANTEAFF
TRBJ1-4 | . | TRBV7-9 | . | TGTGCCAGCAGCTTCGGACGGGCTAATGAAAAACTGTTTTTT | CASSFGRANEKLFF
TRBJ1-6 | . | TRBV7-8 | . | TGTGCCAGCAGCTTAGGCTCCTCTGCCCTCCACTTT | CASSLGSSALHF
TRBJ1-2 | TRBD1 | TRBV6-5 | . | TGTGCCAGCAGTTACTTAAGGACAGGTGGGGGGTATGGCTACACCTTC | CASSYLRTGGGYGYTF
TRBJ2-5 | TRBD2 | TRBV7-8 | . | TGTGCCAGCAGCCCTCGGACTAGCGGGGGGGCCGAAGAGACCCAGTACTTC | CASSPRTSGGAEETQYF
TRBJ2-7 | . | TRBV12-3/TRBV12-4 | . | TGTGCCAGCAGTCCCCGACACTCCTACGAGCAGTACTTC | CASSPRHSYEQYF